Listed below are T cell receptor beta chains from one sample, sequenced in a study of CD8+ T cells in alopecia areata. The table came from immunoSEQ multiplex PCR; TCRdb's copy has only in-frame clones and leaves some out. The table lists more than 150,000 clones, more than 45% of them singletons, with 15% to 20% in the top ten. Sequencing was performed on CD8+ T cells sorted from blood, taken at week 0. The receptors shown here come from a human donor with alopecia areata. Each CDR3 is given without its conserved first and last residue.

length	J	V	CDR3
13	TRBJ2-7	TRBV29-1	SVEDDGARPYEQY
13	TRBJ2-1	TRBV2	ASSERLLPYNEQF
9	TRBJ2-7	TRBV27	ASSTRDEQY
14	TRBJ1-6	TRBV27	ASRSTGARYNSPLH
10	TRBJ2-7	TRBV27	ATGTGFHEQY
12	TRBJ1-2	TRBV7-9	ASRGQGVTDGYT
13	TRBJ1-2	TRBV27	ASSYSRDRVYGYT
13	TRBJ2-3	TRBV2	ASSEGGGSTDTQY
12	TRBJ2-7	TRBV27	ASSLGGGNYEQY
12	TRBJ2-7	TRBV4-3	ASSQDFTAYEQY
14	TRBJ2-6	TRBV4-3	ASSLQTPSGANVLT
13	TRBJ2-4	TRBV25-1	ASSGGGIAKNIQY
14	TRBJ1-1	TRBV19	ASTVPGQGLNTEAF
8	TRBJ1-5	TRBV2	ASLGQPQH
11	TRBJ1-5	TRBV25-1	ASSDRANQPQH
14	TRBJ2-5	TRBV7-8	ASSFVVRDDKETQY
11	TRBJ1-5	TRBV4-3	ASSQWSNQPQH
11	TRBJ2-2	TRBV30	AWHRGVPGELF